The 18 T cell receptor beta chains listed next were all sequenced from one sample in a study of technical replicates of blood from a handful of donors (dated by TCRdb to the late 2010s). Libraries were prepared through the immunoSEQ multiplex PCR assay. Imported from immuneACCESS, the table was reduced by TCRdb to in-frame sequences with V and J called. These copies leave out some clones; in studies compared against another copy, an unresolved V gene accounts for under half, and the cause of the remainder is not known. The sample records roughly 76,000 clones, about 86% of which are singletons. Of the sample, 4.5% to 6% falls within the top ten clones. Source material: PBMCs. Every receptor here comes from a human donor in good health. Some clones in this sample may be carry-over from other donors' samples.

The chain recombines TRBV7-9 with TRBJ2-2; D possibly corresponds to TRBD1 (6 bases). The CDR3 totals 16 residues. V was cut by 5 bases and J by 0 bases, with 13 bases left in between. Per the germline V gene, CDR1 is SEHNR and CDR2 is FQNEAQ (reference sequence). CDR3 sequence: CASSPGQTANTGELFF. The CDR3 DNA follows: TGTGCCAGCAGCCCCGGACAGACCGCGAACACCGGGGAGCTGTTTTTT.

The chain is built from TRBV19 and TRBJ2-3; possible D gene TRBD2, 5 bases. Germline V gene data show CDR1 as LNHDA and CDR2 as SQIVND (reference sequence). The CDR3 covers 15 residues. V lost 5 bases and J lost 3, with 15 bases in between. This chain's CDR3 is CASSGGMVYTDTQYF. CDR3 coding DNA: TGTGCCAGTAGTGGAGGCATGGTGTATACAGATACGCAGTATTTT.

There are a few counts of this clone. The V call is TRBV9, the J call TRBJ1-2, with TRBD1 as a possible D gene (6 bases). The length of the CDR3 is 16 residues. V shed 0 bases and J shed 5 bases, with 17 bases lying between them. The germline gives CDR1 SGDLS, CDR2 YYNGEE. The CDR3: CASSVGGGGQTYGYTF. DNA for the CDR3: TGTGCCAGCAGCGTAGGTGGTGGAGGACAGACATATGGCTACACCTTC.

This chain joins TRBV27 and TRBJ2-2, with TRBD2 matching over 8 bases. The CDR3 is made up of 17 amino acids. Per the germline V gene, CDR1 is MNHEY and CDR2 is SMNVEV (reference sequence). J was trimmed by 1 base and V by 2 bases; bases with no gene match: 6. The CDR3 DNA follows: TGTGCCAGCAGTTTAATTAGCGGGGTAATGAACACCGGGGAGCTGTTTTTT. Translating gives CASSLISGVMNTGELFF.

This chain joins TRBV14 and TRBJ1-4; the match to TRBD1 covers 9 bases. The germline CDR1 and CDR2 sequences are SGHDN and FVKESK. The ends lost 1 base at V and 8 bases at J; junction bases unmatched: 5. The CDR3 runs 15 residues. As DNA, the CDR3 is TGTGCCAGCAGCCAAGGATTGGGACAGGGAGAAAAACTGTTTTTT. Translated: CASSQGLGQGEKLFF.

CDR3 nucleotide sequence: TGTGCCAGCAGCCTTAGCGGGAGGGCTATGAATGAGCAGTTCTTC. Its protein is CASSLSGRAMNEQFF. V is TRBV5-4 and J is TRBJ2-1; 11 nucleotides match TRBD2. Per germline, CDR1 SGHNT and CDR2 YYREEE (reference sequence). CDR3 length: 15 residues. With 4 bases clipped from V and 7 bases from J, the junction kept 7 bases outside the gene matches.

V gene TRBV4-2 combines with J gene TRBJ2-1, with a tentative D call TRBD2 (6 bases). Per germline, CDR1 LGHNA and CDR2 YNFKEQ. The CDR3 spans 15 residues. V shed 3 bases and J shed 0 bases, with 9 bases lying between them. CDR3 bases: TGTGCCAGCAGCCACCCCGGGAGCTCCTACAATGAGCAGTTCTTC. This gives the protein CASSHPGSSYNEQFF.

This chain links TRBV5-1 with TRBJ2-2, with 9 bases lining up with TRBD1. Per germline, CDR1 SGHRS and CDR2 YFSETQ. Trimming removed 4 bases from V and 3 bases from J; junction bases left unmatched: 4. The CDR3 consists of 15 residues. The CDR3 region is CASSMRTGDTGELFF. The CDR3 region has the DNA TGCGCCAGCAGCATGCGGACAGGGGACACCGGGGAGCTGTTTTTT.

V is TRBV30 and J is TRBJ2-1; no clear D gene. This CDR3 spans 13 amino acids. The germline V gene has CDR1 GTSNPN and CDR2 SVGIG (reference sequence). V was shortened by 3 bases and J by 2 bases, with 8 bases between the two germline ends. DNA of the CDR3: TGTGCCTGGAGGGGCTTGACCTACAATGAGCAGTTCTTC. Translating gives CAWRGLTYNEQFF.

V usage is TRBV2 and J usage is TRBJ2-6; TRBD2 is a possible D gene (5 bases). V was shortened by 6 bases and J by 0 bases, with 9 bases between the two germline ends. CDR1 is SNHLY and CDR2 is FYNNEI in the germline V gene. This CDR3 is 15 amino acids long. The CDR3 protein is CASSGLYSGANVLTF. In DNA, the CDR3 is TGTGCCAGCAGCGGACTGTACTCTGGGGCCAACGTCCTGACTTTC.

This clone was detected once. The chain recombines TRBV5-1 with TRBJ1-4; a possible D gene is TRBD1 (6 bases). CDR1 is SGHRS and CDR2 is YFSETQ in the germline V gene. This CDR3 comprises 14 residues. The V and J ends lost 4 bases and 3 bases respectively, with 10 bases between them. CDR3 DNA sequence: TGCGCCAGCAGCGGGGGCGCCGCTAATGAAAAACTGTTTTTT. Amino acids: CASSGGAANEKLFF.

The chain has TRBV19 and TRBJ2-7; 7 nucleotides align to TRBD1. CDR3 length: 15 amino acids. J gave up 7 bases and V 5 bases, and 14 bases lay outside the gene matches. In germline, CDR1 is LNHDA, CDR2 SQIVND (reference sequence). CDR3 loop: CASSSAGTASGEQYF. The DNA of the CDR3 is TGTGCCAGTAGTTCCGCCGGGACAGCTTCGGGGGAGCAGTACTTC.

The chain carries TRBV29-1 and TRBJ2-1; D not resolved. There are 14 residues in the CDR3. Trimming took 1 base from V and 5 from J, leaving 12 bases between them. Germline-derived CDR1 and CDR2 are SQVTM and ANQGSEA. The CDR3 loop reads CSVEVGRFNNEQFF. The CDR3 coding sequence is TGCAGCGTTGAAGTAGGCAGGTTTAACAATGAGCAGTTCTTC.

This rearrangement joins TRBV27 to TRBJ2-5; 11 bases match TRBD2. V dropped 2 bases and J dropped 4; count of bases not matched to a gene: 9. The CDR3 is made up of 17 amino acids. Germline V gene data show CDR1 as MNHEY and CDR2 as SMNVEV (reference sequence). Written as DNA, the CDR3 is TGTGCCAGCAGTTTAAGTGGCCTAGCGGGGGGTAGAGAGACCCAGTACTTC. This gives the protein CASSLSGLAGGRETQYF.

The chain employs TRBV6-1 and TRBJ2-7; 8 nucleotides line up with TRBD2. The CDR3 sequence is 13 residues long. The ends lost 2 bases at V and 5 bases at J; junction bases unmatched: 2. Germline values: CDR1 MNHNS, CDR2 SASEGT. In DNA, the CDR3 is TGTGCCAGCAGTGAACGGGAGGGAAACGAGCAGTACTTC. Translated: CASSEREGNEQYF.

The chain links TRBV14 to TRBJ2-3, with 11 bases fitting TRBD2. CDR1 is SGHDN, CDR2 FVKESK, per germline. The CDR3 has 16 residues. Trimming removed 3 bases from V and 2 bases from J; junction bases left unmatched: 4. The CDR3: CASSHRLAGSTDTQYF. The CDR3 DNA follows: TGTGCCAGCAGCCATCGACTAGCGGGGTCCACAGATACGCAGTATTTT.

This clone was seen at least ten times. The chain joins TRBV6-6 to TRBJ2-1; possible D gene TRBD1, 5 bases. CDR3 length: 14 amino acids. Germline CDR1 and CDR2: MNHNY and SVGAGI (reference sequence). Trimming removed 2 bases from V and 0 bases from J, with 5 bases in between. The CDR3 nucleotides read TGTGCCAGCAGTTACCAGGGCTCCTACAATGAGCAGTTCTTC. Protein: CASSYQGSYNEQFF.

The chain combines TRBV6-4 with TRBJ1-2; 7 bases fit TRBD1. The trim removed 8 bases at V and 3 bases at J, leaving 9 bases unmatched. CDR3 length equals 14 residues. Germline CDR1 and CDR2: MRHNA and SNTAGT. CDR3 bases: TGTGCCAGCGGAACGCACAGGGGTGACTATGGCTACACCTTC. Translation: CASGTHRGDYGYTF.